What follows is one T cell receptor beta chain and its context. This sample was taken from a study of tumor T cells in aggressive B-cell lymphoma. Using immunoSEQ multiplex PCR, the repertoire was profiled, and TCRdb retains in-frame clones only, with some absent. Found here are about 11,000 clones, 70% to 90% of them singletons; the top ten hold 2.2%. This CDR3 is built from 15 residues. Trimming removed 0 bases from V and 8 bases from J, with 15 bases in between. Per germline, CDR1 SGHRS and CDR2 YFSETQ. Sample: tumor tissue. The V gene is TRBV5-1, the J gene TRBJ2-1, with D possibly matching TRBD2 (5 bases). This sequence was found in an adult with diffuse large B cell lymphoma. The CDR3 sequence is CASSLGGLAGDEQFF. The CDR3, as DNA: TGCGCCAGCAGCTTGGGCGGGCTCGCCGGCGATGAGCAGTTCTTC.